This T cell receptor beta chain was sequenced during a study of blood T cell repertoires in COVID-19. Study background: Spain, Italy and the United States supplied samples that represented acute and convalescent COVID-19. Sample material is recorded as cDNA or gDNA derived from T cells, B-cell-depleted T cells, or PBMCs.

This clone was picked up a small number of times. CDR1 KGHSH and CDR2 LQKENI come from the germline V gene. This CDR3 spans 16 amino acids. V gave up 3 bases and J gave up 1 base, with 16 bases separating them. In the original workflow: It was from reference gene primer amplification that nucleated cell counts were estimated. This table comes from immunoSEQ multiplex PCR, and its TCRdb copy is limited to in-frame clones, with some not included. V and J calls and clone size come straight from that table; D and trimming were deduced from the DNA. The table has a few hundred thousand clones, almost 90% seen once. Seattle patient enrollment occurred during active infection, with longitudinal follow-up thereafter.

The chain employs TRBV18 and TRBJ2-7, with D maybe TRBD2 (5 bases). Sequencing was performed on peripheral blood. The sequence was collected from a woman aged 55-70 years with COVID-19, enrolled during active disease. The CDR3: CASSPFSRGTSYEQYF. CDR3 nucleotide sequence: TGTGCCAGCTCACCTTTTTCCCGGGGAACGTCCTACGAGCAGTACTTC.